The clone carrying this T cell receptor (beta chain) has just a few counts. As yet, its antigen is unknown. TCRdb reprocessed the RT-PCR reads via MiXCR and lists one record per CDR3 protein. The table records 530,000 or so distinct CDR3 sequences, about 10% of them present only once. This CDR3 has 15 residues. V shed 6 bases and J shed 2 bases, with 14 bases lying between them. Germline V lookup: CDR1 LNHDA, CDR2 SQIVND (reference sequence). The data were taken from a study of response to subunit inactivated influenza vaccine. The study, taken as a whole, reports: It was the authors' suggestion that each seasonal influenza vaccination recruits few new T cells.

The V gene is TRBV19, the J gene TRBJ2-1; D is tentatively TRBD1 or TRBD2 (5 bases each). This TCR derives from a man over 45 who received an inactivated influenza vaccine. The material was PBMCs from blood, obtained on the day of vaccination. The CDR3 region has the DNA TGTGCCAGTAGCCCAGCACGGGGCGCCTACAATGAGCAGTTCTTC. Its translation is CASSPARGAYNEQFF.